Each of the 28 T cell receptor beta chains below was sequenced from the same sample in a study of CD8+ T cells in alopecia areata. Sequencing relied on a cDNA template that was reverse transcribed from extracted RNA. Profiled with immunoSEQ multiplex PCR; TCRdb holds only in-frame clones, not every one. This repertoire shows 200,000 or so clones, about 53% found once; its top ten account for roughly 0.47%. Sequencing was performed on CD4+ T cells sorted from blood, taken at week 0. The receptors derive from a human donor with alopecia areata.

As to this clone: It may be a read error: a sequence one base away is much more abundant. The gene calls are TRBV25-1 and TRBJ1-6, with 9 nucleotides matching TRBD1. This CDR3 has 14 amino acids. Germline lookup yields CDR1 MGHDK and CDR2 SYGVNS. Trimming at V came to 5 bases and at J to 8 bases, leaving 4 bases not matched to a gene. CDR3 sequence (DNA): TGTGCCAGCAGTTCGGGACAGGGATATTCACCCCTCCACTTT. This translates into CASSSGQGYSPLHF.

This chain links TRBV7-3 with TRBJ2-1; 8 nucleotides align to TRBD2. The CDR3 is 16 amino acids. Looked up from germline, CDR1 is SGHTA and CDR2 is FQGTGA. After removal of 5 bases from V and 5 bases from J, the junction contained 11 bases not matched to a gene. CDR3 coding DNA: TGTGCCAGCAGCCGAACTAGCGGAGGGAACAACAATGAGCAGTTCTTC. Encoded protein: CASSRTSGGNNNEQFF.

The CDR3 is CASRAGVGRNSPLHF. The CDR3 coding sequence is TGTGCCAGCAGGGCAGGGGTGGGGCGTAATTCACCCCTCCACTTT. V is TRBV5-4 and J is TRBJ1-6, with TRBD1 as a possible D gene (6 bases). This CDR3 spans 15 amino acids. CDR1 and CDR2 from the germline V gene are SGHNT and YYREEE (reference sequence). The V end was cut by 5 bases, the J end by 6 bases, with 15 bases between.

V gene TRBV6-1 combines with J gene TRBJ2-5; 9 nucleotides agree with TRBD2. CDR1 is MNHNS, CDR2 SASEGT, per germline. The CDR3 consists of 14 residues. Trimming removed 9 bases from V and 5 bases from J; junction bases left unmatched: 10. CDR3 loop: CASGSGGTRETQYF. DNA of the CDR3: TGTGCCAGTGGTAGCGGGGGTACCCGGGAGACCCAGTACTTC.

The chain carries TRBV2 and TRBJ1-2; D gene ambiguous. CDR1 is SNHLY, CDR2 FYNNEI, per germline. Trimming shortened V by 3 bases and J by 2 bases, and 13 bases separated the two germline ends. The CDR3 has 15 amino acids. The CDR3 loop reads CASSDPGRWNYGYTF. The CDR3 DNA reads as TGTGCCAGCAGTGATCCCGGCAGGTGGAACTATGGCTACACCTTC. Based on the CDR3 plus reference TRBV2 and TRBJ1-2, the full variable domain is EPEVTQTPSHQVTQMGQEVILRCVPISNHLYFYWYRQILGQKVEFLVSFYNNEISEKSEIFDDQFSVERPDGSNFTLKIRSTKLEDSAMYFCASSDPGRWNYGYTFGSGTRLTVV.

The chain uses TRBV5-1 and TRBJ1-2; D unresolved. The CDR3 runs 14 residues. The germline V gene has CDR1 SGHRS and CDR2 YFSETQ. Trimming took 4 bases from V and 0 from J, leaving 10 bases between them. CDR3 nucleotide sequence: TGCGCCAGCAGCCAGGACGGGACTAACTATGGCTACACCTTC. Amino acid sequence: CASSQDGTNYGYTF.

This chain connects TRBV29-1 to TRBJ2-6; possible D gene TRBD1, 6 bases. V shed 6 bases and J shed 0 bases, with 12 bases lying between them. Germline V gene data show CDR1 as SQVTM and CDR2 as ANQGSEA. The CDR3 consists of 15 residues. CDR3 protein: CSVKGQLSGANVLTF. The CDR3 nucleotides read TGCAGCGTAAAGGGACAACTCTCTGGGGCCAACGTCCTGACTTTC.

This clone showed up just a few times. The CDR3 here is CAWSLPGRADTEAFF. CDR3 DNA: TGTGCCTGGAGTCTCCCGGGCAGGGCGGACACTGAAGCTTTCTTT. V usage is TRBV30 and J usage is TRBJ1-1, with D maybe TRBD1 (5 bases). The CDR3 consists of 15 residues. The germline V gene encodes CDR1 GTSNPN and CDR2 SVGIG (reference sequence). Trimming cost V 2 bases and J 3 bases, with 16 bases left between them.

This clone has a count of ten or more. The chain couples TRBV10-3 to TRBJ1-1; the D is unclear. The CDR3 runs to 14 residues. With 0 bases removed from V and 0 bases from J, the gap between germline ends came to 5 bases. Germline CDR1 and CDR2: ENHRY and SYGVKD. The CDR3 nucleotides are TGTGCCATCAGTGAGTCTCCTTTGAACACTGAAGCTTTCTTT. It is translated as CAISESPLNTEAFF.

The chain carries TRBV14 and TRBJ2-2; 9 bases are a match to TRBD1. The CDR3 is made up of 17 amino acids. V was clipped by 4 bases and J by 5 bases; unmatched bases: 11. CDR1 SGHDN and CDR2 FVKESK come from the germline V gene. The CDR3 is CASSPSPGQGLTGELFF. The CDR3 nucleotides read TGTGCCAGCAGCCCGAGCCCGGGACAGGGATTGACCGGGGAGCTGTTTTTT.

The chain links TRBV30 to TRBJ2-7; D possibly corresponds to TRBD2 (5 bases). Germline CDR1 and CDR2: GTSNPN and SVGIG (reference sequence). CDR3 size: 18 residues. Trimming removed 1 base at V and 3 bases at J, with 25 bases between. CDR3 amino acids: CAWSGRGREYSYVYEQYF. The CDR3 DNA follows: TGTGCCTGGAGTGGGAGAGGACGGGAATACTCCTACGTCTACGAGCAGTACTTC.

This clone showed up just a few times. V and J are TRBV27 and TRBJ1-5, with TRBD1 identical over 11 bases. The CDR3 extends over 15 amino acids. V trimming: 5 bases; J trimming: 5 bases; junction bases outside the gene matches: 5. Germline loops: CDR1 MNHEY, CDR2 SMNVEV (reference sequence). In nucleotides, the CDR3 is TGTGCCAGCAGTCCAGGACAGGGGGCGCATCAGCCCCAGCATTTT. Translation: CASSPGQGAHQPQHF.

The chain uses TRBV10-3 and TRBJ1-5; tentative D call: TRBD1 (6 bases). Trimming stripped 10 bases from V and 3 bases from J, with 13 bases between. This CDR3 comprises 13 residues. Germline CDR1 and CDR2: ENHRY and SYGVKD. The CDR3 DNA is TGTGCCACGACAGGACATAACAATCAGCCCCAGCATTTT. It specifies CATTGHNNQPQHF.

The chain combines TRBV7-9 with TRBJ2-7; D may be TRBD2 (6 bases). The CDR3 spans 12 residues. Germline V gene sequence: CDR1 SEHNR, CDR2 FQNEAQ (reference sequence). Trimming removed 10 bases from V and 2 bases from J, with 12 bases in between. CDR3: CAIGGNAYEQYF. In DNA form, the CDR3 reads TGTGCCATCGGAGGGAACGCCTACGAGCAGTACTTC.

This chain uses TRBV5-6 with TRBJ1-2; perhaps TRBD1 as D (5 bases). The germline V gene has CDR1 SGHDT and CDR2 YYEEEE. This CDR3 region has 14 residues. Trimming took off 0 bases at V and 1 base at J, with 7 bases between the two ends. CDR3 in DNA: TGTGCCAGCAGCTTGGTAGGGGTTAACTATGGCTACACCTTC. This sequence encodes CASSLVGVNYGYTF.

This chain uses TRBV2 with TRBJ2-2, with D perhaps being TRBD1 or TRBD2 (5 bases each). The CDR3 is made up of 14 amino acids. Germline V gives CDR1 SNHLY, CDR2 FYNNEI. V lost 5 bases to trimming and J lost 4 bases, with 11 bases between them. The CDR3 reads CASSTSGSTGELFF. CDR3 sequence (DNA): TGTGCCAGCAGTACCTCAGGGAGCACCGGGGAGCTGTTTTTT. The complete variable domain, with remaining parts taken from reference TRBV2 and TRBJ2-2, reads EPEVTQTPSHQVTQMGQEVILRCVPISNHLYFYWYRQILGQKVEFLVSFYNNEISEKSEIFDDQFSVERPDGSNFTLKIRSTKLEDSAMYFCASSTSGSTGELFFGEGSRLTVL.

The V and J genes are TRBV5-1 and TRBJ2-3; possibly TRBD1 or TRBD2 for D (5 bases each). Trimming pared 4 bases from V and 2 bases from J, leaving 8 bases between. The CDR3 has 13 residues. CDR1 and CDR2 (germline): SGHRS, YFSETQ. CDR3 DNA: TGCGCCAGCAGCCGGGACCACACAGATACGCAGTATTTT. The encoded protein is CASSRDHTDTQYF.

This clone was observed a single time. The chain has TRBV11-2 and TRBJ2-3; D call uncertain. Germline V gene lookup returns CDR1 SGHAT and CDR2 FQNNGV. CDR3 length: 14 residues. Trimming took off 8 bases at V and 10 bases at J, with 22 bases between the two ends. In nucleotides, the CDR3 is TGTGCCAGCTCTCTCGGGCAGGTGAAAAGTGCGCAGTATTTT. Translating gives CASSLGQVKSAQYF.

V and J are TRBV6-5 and TRBJ2-7; TRBD2 matches at 8 bases. The CDR3 length is 14 residues. V dropped 5 bases and J dropped 0; count of bases not matched to a gene: 3. Per the germline V gene, CDR1 is MNHEY and CDR2 is SVGAGI. CDR3 loop: CASSNSGVSYEQYF. CDR3 DNA sequence: TGTGCCAGCAGTAATAGCGGGGTCTCCTACGAGCAGTACTTC.

Notes on this clone: The germline gene is not matched at one end of the junction; a read error may be the cause. The chain carries TRBV5-1 and TRBJ1-1; a weak D match, TRBD1 (5 bases). Per germline, CDR1 SGHRS and CDR2 YFSETQ. This CDR3 region has 15 residues. CDR3 nucleotide sequence: TGCGCCAGCAGCGTACGGGACGGCATGAATACTGAAGCTTTCTTT. It codes for CASSVRDGMNTEAFF.

The J gene is TRBJ2-5, the V gene TRBV4-1; D unclear. The germline V gene encodes CDR1 MGHRA and CDR2 YSYEKL. The germline V and J ends were trimmed by 2 bases and 8 bases, with 6 bases remaining between them. The CDR3 consists of 11 residues. The CDR3 loop is CASSQRQTQYF. CDR3 sequence (DNA): TGCGCCAGCAGCCAACGCCAAACCCAGTACTTC.

This clone was counted a few times. V is TRBV14 and J is TRBJ2-5; a possible D gene is TRBD2 (5 bases). V was trimmed by 0 bases and J by 2 bases, leaving 13 bases between them. The CDR3 is 16 residues long. Per germline, CDR1 SGHDN and CDR2 FVKESK. In DNA form, the CDR3 reads TGTGCCAGCAGCCAAGAAATAGCGCTAACTCAAGAGACCCAGTACTTC. Encoded protein: CASSQEIALTQETQYF.

The chain links TRBV19 to TRBJ1-2, with TRBD1 matching over 12 bases. CDR3 length: 16 amino acids. V shed 7 bases, J shed 4 bases, and the junction held 10 bases outside the gene matches. Germline CDR1 reads LNHDA; CDR2 reads SQIVND (reference sequence). In DNA, the CDR3 is TGTGCCAGTAACATTCCGGGACAGGGGGCGAGCTATGGCTACACCTTC. Protein product: CASNIPGQGASYGYTF.

This clone has only a few counts. J is TRBJ2-1 and V is TRBV5-6; TRBD1 or TRBD2 may be the D gene (6 bases each). V was shortened by 4 bases and J by 5 bases, with 25 bases between the two germline ends. Per the germline V gene, CDR1 is SGHDT and CDR2 is YYEEEE. This CDR3 region has 18 residues. In nucleotides, the CDR3 is TGTGCCAGCAGCCCAAGGGCCGGGGGCCTCAGCTGGAACAATGAGCAGTTCTTC. It encodes CASSPRAGGLSWNNEQFF.

This clone was observed a few times. The V call is TRBV4-2, the J call TRBJ2-3; D is uncertain. Germline V lookup: CDR1 LGHNA, CDR2 YNFKEQ. The V end lost 2 bases, the J end lost 1 base, and 4 bases lay between the germline ends. There are 13 residues in the CDR3. CDR3 sequence: CASSQTGTDTQYF. For the CDR3, the DNA is TGTGCCAGCAGCCAAACAGGCACAGATACGCAGTATTTT.

The chain is built from TRBV7-3 and TRBJ2-3; D might be TRBD1 or TRBD2, each matching 6 bases. Germline loops: CDR1 SGHTA, CDR2 FQGTGA. Trimming cost V 5 bases and J 6 bases, with 21 bases left between them. The CDR3 has 16 residues. The CDR3 sequence: CASSKGGTPVRDTQYF. Here the CDR3 DNA reads TGTGCCAGCAGCAAAGGGGGGACCCCCGTTCGGGATACGCAGTATTTT. Filled out from reference TRBV7-3 and TRBJ2-3, the complete variable domain reads GAGVSQTPSNKVTEKGKYVELRCDPISGHTALYWYRQSLGQGPEFLIYFQGTGAADDSGLPNDRFFAVRPEGSVSTLKIQRTERGDSAVYLCASSKGGTPVRDTQYFGPGTRLTVL.

This clone appeared once. CDR3 loop: CASSYRGLETQYF. The CDR3 coding sequence is TGTGCCAGCAGTTACCGTGGGTTGGAGACCCAGTACTTC. This chain joins TRBV6-5 and TRBJ2-5; D not certain. V was trimmed by 2 bases and J by 5 bases, leaving 9 bases between them. This CDR3 contains 13 residues. The germline V gene encodes CDR1 MNHEY and CDR2 SVGAGI.

The chain is built from TRBV7-3 and TRBJ1-2; D is perhaps TRBD1 (5 bases). Trimming removed 5 bases at V and 8 bases at J, with 15 bases between. CDR1 is SGHTA and CDR2 is FQGTGA in the germline V gene. The CDR3 has 13 residues. CDR3: CASSTGPREGYTF. The CDR3 region has the DNA TGTGCCAGCAGCACGGGACCTCGGGAAGGCTACACCTTC.